A single sample gave rise to the 29 T cell receptor beta chains below, sequenced in a study of CXCR3-negative and CXCR3-positive naive CD8 T cells. Study outcomes and limitations: When CXCR3-positive naive cells were set against CXCR3-negative naive cells, the former had more hydrophobic TRB CDR3s.

These TCRs' antigens remain unknown. Libraries were UMI-labeled 5' RACE TRB cDNA. TCRdb reprocessed the 5' RACE reads, with one entry per CDR3 protein and no DNA. Its table records about 90,000 distinct CDR3 sequences. Material: naive CXCR3+ CD8+ T cells from blood. This sample's subset: CD45RO-CCR7+CD27+CD95- naive CD8+ T cells expressing CXCR3 (TNR3+). The receptors originated from a human donor in good health. Some clones in this sample may be carry-over from other donors' samples.

V is TRBV14 and J is TRBJ2-7; TCRdb designates TRBD1, a call that cannot be tested without DNA. Germline loops: CDR1 SGHDN, CDR2 FVKESK. The CDR3 consists of 15 residues. Here the CDR3 reads CASSLRDSNYYEQYF.

V and J are TRBV14 and TRBJ2-3. Germline values: CDR1 SGHDN, CDR2 FVKESK. The CDR3 length is 13 residues. The CDR3 here is CASSQVYPDTQYF.

The V and J genes are TRBV19 and TRBJ1-4; no DNA is available, so the TRBD1 call from TCRdb remains unchecked. This CDR3 contains 16 residues. The germline gives CDR1 LNHDA, CDR2 SQIVND (reference sequence). The CDR3 reads CASSTEQGTTNEKLFF.

The chain uses TRBV29-1 and TRBJ1-3. Germline loops: CDR1 SQVTM, CDR2 ANQGSEA. This CDR3 region has 12 residues. The CDR3 loop reads CSVLTIGNTIYF.

This sequence joins TRBV10-3 and TRBJ2-7. This CDR3 contains 13 residues. CDR1 is ENHRY, CDR2 SYGVKD, per germline. CDR3 loop: CAISVQAPYEQYF.

V gene TRBV21-1 combines with J gene TRBJ2-7; the TCRdb D gene call, TRBD2, has no DNA to confirm it. TRBV21-1 is a listed pseudogene. This CDR3 is 16 amino acids long. CDR3 region: CASSKLSGGRTYEQYF.

The chain recombines TRBV30 with TRBJ2-1; no DNA is available, so the TRBD2 call from TCRdb remains unchecked. This CDR3 has 14 residues. From germline, CDR1 is GTSNPN and CDR2 SVGIG (reference sequence). The CDR3 spells CAWSLSGGSNEQFF.

CDR3 region: CASSLFNYEQYF. This chain connects TRBV7-9 to TRBJ2-7. The length of the CDR3 is 12 residues. Germline V lookup: CDR1 SEHNR, CDR2 FQNEAQ (reference sequence). Supplemented by reference TRBV7-9 and TRBJ2-7, the full variable domain reads DTGVSQNPRHKITKRGQNVTFRCDPISEHNRLYWYRQTLGQGPEFLTYFQNEAQLEKSRLLSDRFSAERPKGSFSTLEIQRTEQGDSAMYLCASSLFNYEQYFGPGTRLTVT.

This chain joins TRBV7-2 and TRBJ2-7; with no DNA, the TCRdb D assignment of TRBD2 cannot be verified. Germline V gives CDR1 SGHTA, CDR2 FQGNSA. This CDR3 spans 14 amino acids. CDR3 loop: CASSWTSVDYEQYF.

The rearrangement uses TRBV7-6 and TRBJ2-3; absent DNA, TCRdb's TRBD2 call cannot be checked. CDR1 and CDR2 from the germline V gene are SGHVS and FNYEAQ. The CDR3 extends over 17 amino acids. Here the CDR3 reads CASSLESLGTLADTQYF.

This chain joins TRBV30 and TRBJ1-2. The CDR3 has 14 amino acids. From germline, CDR1 is GTSNPN and CDR2 SVGIG (reference sequence). The CDR3 reads CASRVWTANYGYTF.

The rearrangement joins TRBV5-5 to TRBJ1-2; absent DNA, TCRdb's TRBD1 call cannot be checked. CDR1 is SGHKS and CDR2 is YYEKEE in the germline V gene (reference sequence). CDR3 length: 15 amino acids. CDR3 amino acids: CASSLGTGRDYGYTF.

The J gene is TRBJ1-2, the V gene TRBV4-3. Germline V CDR1 and CDR2: LGHNA, YSLEER. This CDR3 contains 15 residues. CDR3: CASSQDKSNYYGYTF.

The chain employs TRBV15 and TRBJ1-2; the TCRdb call, TRBD1, lacks DNA for checking. Germline V gene data show CDR1 as LNHNV and CDR2 as YYDKDF (reference sequence). The CDR3 runs 15 residues. This CDR3 reads CATSRGRDGNYGYTF.

The J gene is TRBJ2-7, the V gene TRBV20-1; lacking DNA, the TRBD1 call made by TCRdb goes unchecked. CDR1 and CDR2 (germline): DFQATT, SNEGSKA (reference sequence). This CDR3 region has 15 residues. The CDR3 reads CSAREGQGISYEQYF.

This chain joins TRBV12-3 or TRBV12-4 and TRBJ2-3. CDR3 size: 12 residues. The CDR3 loop is CASSSLADTQYF.

This chain uses TRBV30 with TRBJ2-3; TCRdb designates TRBD2, a call that cannot be tested without DNA. CDR1 is GTSNPN, CDR2 SVGIG, per germline (reference sequence). This CDR3 is 18 amino acids long. The CDR3 here is CAWSLPAGGSWGTDTQYF.

The chain recombines TRBV29-1 with TRBJ2-7; TCRdb proposes TRBD1, but this gene call is untestable without DNA. This CDR3 has 14 amino acids. Per the germline V gene, CDR1 is SQVTM and CDR2 is ANQGSEA. The CDR3 protein is CSVEGAQGSDEQYF.

The V call is TRBV4-1, the J call TRBJ2-7. Germline lookup yields CDR1 MGHRA and CDR2 YSYEKL. CDR3 length: 13 amino acids. This chain's CDR3 is CASSTGRAYEQYF.

The J gene is TRBJ2-7, the V gene TRBV7-6; TCRdb returns TRBD1, unconfirmable since there is no DNA. CDR1 is SGHVS, CDR2 FNYEAQ, per germline. The CDR3 consists of 14 residues. CDR3 region: CASSGGGVGSEQYF.

CDR3 amino acids: CASSDLGASSYNEQFF. This chain joins TRBV6-4 and TRBJ2-1; with no DNA, the TCRdb D assignment of TRBD1 cannot be verified. Germline-derived CDR1 and CDR2 are MRHNA and SNTAGT. The CDR3 covers 16 residues.

The chain has TRBV28 and TRBJ2-7; without DNA, the TCRdb call of TRBD2 cannot be checked. Germline V gives CDR1 MDHEN, CDR2 SYDVKM. The CDR3 is made up of 14 amino acids. CDR3 residues: CSSSLAGGLLEQYF.

V usage is TRBV27 and J usage is TRBJ2-5; absent DNA, TCRdb's TRBD1 call cannot be checked. Germline V gene sequence: CDR1 MNHEY, CDR2 SMNVEV (reference sequence). This CDR3 region has 13 residues. CDR3 amino acids: CASSVRGRETQYF.

J is TRBJ2-1 and V is TRBV7-6; lacking DNA, the TRBD1 call made by TCRdb goes unchecked. The CDR3 is 17 residues long. The germline CDR1 and CDR2 sequences are SGHVS and FNYEAQ. The CDR3 protein is CASSLDLAGGEGDEQFF.

The rearrangement joins TRBV12-3 or TRBV12-4 to TRBJ2-3. CDR3 length equals 13 residues. CDR3 region: CASKVGSTDTQYF.

The chain combines TRBV28 with TRBJ2-7; the TRBD1 assignment by TCRdb is unverifiable without DNA. This CDR3 is built from 15 residues. CDR1 MDHEN and CDR2 SYDVKM come from the germline V gene. CDR3 loop: CASRMTGSNSYEQYF.

The chain combines TRBV20-1 with TRBJ2-2. Germline V gene lookup returns CDR1 DFQATT and CDR2 SNEGSKA (reference sequence). There are 12 residues in the CDR3. The CDR3 spells CSARDPTGELFF.

This sequence joins TRBV7-2 and TRBJ2-7; no DNA is available, so the TRBD2 call from TCRdb remains unchecked. The CDR3 spans 15 residues. The germline V gene encodes CDR1 SGHTA and CDR2 FQGNSA. CDR3 loop: CASSLGSSGPLEQYF.

The chain carries TRBV5-1 and TRBJ2-3. Germline-derived CDR1 and CDR2 are SGHRS and YFSETQ. There are 13 residues in the CDR3. CDR3 region: CASSWASSDTQYF.